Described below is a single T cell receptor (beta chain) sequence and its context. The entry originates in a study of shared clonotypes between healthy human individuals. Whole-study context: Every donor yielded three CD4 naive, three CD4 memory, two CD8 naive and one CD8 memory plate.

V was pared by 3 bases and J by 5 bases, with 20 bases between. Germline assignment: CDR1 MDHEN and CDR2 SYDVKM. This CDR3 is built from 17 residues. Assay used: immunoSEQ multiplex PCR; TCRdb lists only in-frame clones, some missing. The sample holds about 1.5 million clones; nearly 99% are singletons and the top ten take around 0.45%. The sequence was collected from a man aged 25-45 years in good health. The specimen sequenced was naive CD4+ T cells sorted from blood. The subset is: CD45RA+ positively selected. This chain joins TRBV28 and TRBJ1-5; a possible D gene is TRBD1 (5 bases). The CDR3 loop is CASSLYHGRGPYQPQHF. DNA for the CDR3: TGTGCCAGCAGTTTGTATCACGGGAGGGGTCCGTATCAGCCCCAGCATTTT.